This T cell receptor beta chain is drawn from a study of technical replicates of blood from a few donors. Trimming left V 1 base short and J 6 bases short, with 19 bases between. The CDR3 is made up of 17 amino acids. Germline V gives CDR1 MGHRA, CDR2 YSYEKL. Measured with immunoSEQ multiplex PCR; TCRdb has only the in-frame clones, and not every one. The sample includes 100,000 or so clones, 95% to 96% of them seen just once. Sequenced material: T cells isolated from PBMCs. This chain links TRBV4-1 with TRBJ2-1, with D tentatively TRBD2 (5 bases). This sequence was found in a human donor in good health. CDR3 coding DNA: TGCGCCAGCAGCCAAGTGGTGGGCCTCAGGAGGCCCAATGAGCAGTTCTTC. Encoded protein: CASSQVVGLRRPNEQFF.